These 9 T cell receptor beta chains share one sample of origin, sequenced in a study of blood T cell repertoires in COVID-19. Using immunoSEQ multiplex PCR, the repertoire was profiled, and TCRdb retains in-frame clones only, with some absent. The sample yields about 27,000 clones, approximately 80% seen once. Sequenced material: peripheral blood. The receptors come from a man between 65 and 85 years old with acute or convalescent COVID-19.

The CDR3: CASSLSGTGLNEQFF. CDR3 in DNA: TGTGCCAGCTCATTATCCGGGACAGGGTTAAATGAGCAGTTCTTC. The chain employs TRBV18 and TRBJ2-1; TRBD1 matches 9 bases. From germline, CDR1 is KGHSH and CDR2 LQKENI. After removal of 5 bases from V and 7 bases from J, the junction contained 9 bases not matched to a gene. CDR3 size: 15 residues.

The V call is TRBV7-9, the J call TRBJ2-1; 7 bases are a match to TRBD1. The length of the CDR3 is 15 residues. Per the germline V gene, CDR1 is SEHNR and CDR2 is FQNEAQ (reference sequence). The J segment lost 1 base and the V segment lost 1 base, leaving 1 base of the junction unmatched. The CDR3 DNA sequence: TGTGCCAGCAGCTTAGAGGGGGCGTCCTACAATGAGCAGTTCTTC. This codes for CASSLEGASYNEQFF.

CDR3 protein: CASSVGQASNQPQHF. CDR3 sequence (DNA): TGTGCCAGCAGCGTAGGTCAGGCGTCAAATCAGCCCCAGCATTTT. This rearrangement joins TRBV9 to TRBJ1-5, with no clear D. Germline values: CDR1 SGDLS, CDR2 YYNGEE. The CDR3 is 15 residues long. Trimming took 0 bases from V and 4 from J, leaving 11 bases between them.

As DNA, the CDR3 is TGCGCCAGCAGCCTGTACCCACAAATGACAAACGCCTACGAGCAGTACTTC. As protein: CASSLYPQMTNAYEQYF. This chain connects TRBV4-3 to TRBJ2-7, with D hard to call. The CDR3 extends over 17 amino acids. Germline V gene lookup returns CDR1 LGHNA and CDR2 YSLEER. The V and J ends lost 4 bases and 2 bases respectively, with 21 bases between them.

This clone was detected only once. The chain recombines TRBV5-1 with TRBJ1-3, with 7 bases identical to TRBD1. CDR1 and CDR2 (germline): SGHRS, YFSETQ. The CDR3 is made up of 16 amino acids. The J segment lost 0 bases and the V segment lost 0 bases, leaving 3 bases of the junction unmatched. The DNA of the CDR3 is TGCGCCAGCAGCTTGGATGACAGGGTCTCTGGAAACACCATATATTTT. Translating it yields CASSLDDRVSGNTIYF.

J is TRBJ2-5 and V is TRBV28; tentative D call: TRBD2 (5 bases). Germline CDR1 reads MDHEN; CDR2 reads SYDVKM. The CDR3 sequence is 14 residues long. V lost 3 bases, J lost 2 bases, and 10 bases lay in between. The chain's CDR3 is CASSFSSAQETQYF. For the CDR3, the DNA is TGTGCCAGCAGTTTCAGTAGCGCACAAGAGACCCAGTACTTC.

This clone was found once. CDR3 bases: TGTGCCAGCTCACCAACGAGGAGGGAACTTGCAGCTAACTATGGCTACACCTTC. It codes for CASSPTRRELAANYGYTF. J is TRBJ1-2 and V is TRBV18; D call uncertain. The CDR3 consists of 18 residues. Germline loops: CDR1 KGHSH, CDR2 LQKENI. V lost 2 bases and J 0 bases, leaving 19 bases between the germline ends.

The CDR3 region has the DNA TGTGCCAGCAGGGCGAATCAGGGACAGGGTGTGGGGCCCCAGCATTTT. Translation gives CASRANQGQGVGPQHF. The chain joins TRBV2 to TRBJ1-5; 9 bases line up with TRBD1. CDR1 is SNHLY, CDR2 FYNNEI, per germline. The CDR3 runs 16 residues. With V trimmed by 6 bases and J by 9 bases, 15 bases remained unmatched. Complete variable domain (other parts from reference TRBV2 and TRBJ1-5): EPEVTQTPSHQVTQMGQEVILRCVPISNHLYFYWYRQILGQKVEFLVSFYNNEISEKSEIFDDQFSVERPDGSNFTLKIRSTKLEDSAMYFCASRANQGQGVGPQHFGDGTRLSIL.

This clone was recorded only once. The V and J genes are TRBV5-4 and TRBJ2-7; perhaps TRBD1 as D (6 bases). The CDR3 contains 13 residues. The germline gives CDR1 SGHNT, CDR2 YYREEE (reference sequence). V lost 0 bases to trimming and J lost 5 bases, with 9 bases between them. The CDR3 region is CASSLVGGNEQYF. CDR3 nucleotide sequence: TGTGCCAGCAGCTTGGTAGGGGGAAACGAGCAGTACTTC.